This T cell receptor beta chain was recovered during a study of T-cell memory formation after mild COVID-19. Study overall: TCR clusters largely stayed donor specific. Study observations and caveats: Prior to infection, memory already included some responding clones, suggesting cross-reactive memory joined.

5'RACE with constant-segment primers built TCRalpha and TCRbeta cDNA libraries with UMIs. Each CDR3 protein is one row after TCRdb ran MiXCR on the 5' RACE reads. The sample lists approximately 150,000 distinct CDR3 sequences, 19% occurring once. Turning to this clonotype: The antigen is undetermined.

Specimen: PBMCs or a T cell subset sorted from them (not recorded which). This sequence originates from an adult woman who had mild COVID-19 (a few samples of this study predate the infection). Cell type and time point are not known.

The CDR3 sequence is CASSLVTEAFF. CDR3 sequence (DNA): TGTGCCAGCAGCTTAGTAACTGAAGCTTTCTTT. The chain combines TRBV11-1 with TRBJ1-1; D is ambiguous. The CDR3 totals 11 residues. In germline, CDR1 is SGHAT, CDR2 FQDESV (reference sequence). V shed 1 base and J shed 5 bases, with 2 bases lying between them.